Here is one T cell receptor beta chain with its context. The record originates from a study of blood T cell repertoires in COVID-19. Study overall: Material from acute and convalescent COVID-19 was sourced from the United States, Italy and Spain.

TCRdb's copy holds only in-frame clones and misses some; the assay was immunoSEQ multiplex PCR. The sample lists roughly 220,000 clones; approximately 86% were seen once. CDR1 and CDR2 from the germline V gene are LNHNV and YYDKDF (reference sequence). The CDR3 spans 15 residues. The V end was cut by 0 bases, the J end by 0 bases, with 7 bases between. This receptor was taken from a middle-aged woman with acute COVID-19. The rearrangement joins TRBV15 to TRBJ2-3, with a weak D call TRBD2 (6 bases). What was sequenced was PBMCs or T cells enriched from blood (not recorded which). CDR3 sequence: CATSRDGGSTDTQYF. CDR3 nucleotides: TGTGCCACCAGCAGAGATGGGGGGAGCACAGATACGCAGTATTTT.